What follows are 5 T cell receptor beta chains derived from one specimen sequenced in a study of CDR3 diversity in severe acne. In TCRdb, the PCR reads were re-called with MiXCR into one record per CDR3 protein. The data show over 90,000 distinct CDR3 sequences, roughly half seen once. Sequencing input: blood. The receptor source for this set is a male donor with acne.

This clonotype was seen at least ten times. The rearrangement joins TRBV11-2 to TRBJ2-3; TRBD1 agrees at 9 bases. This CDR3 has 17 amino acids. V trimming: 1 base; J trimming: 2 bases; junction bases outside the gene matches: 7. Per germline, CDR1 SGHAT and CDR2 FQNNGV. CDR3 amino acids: CASSLVGGTGSTDTQYF. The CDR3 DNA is TGTGCCAGCAGCTTAGTAGGCGGGACAGGGTCCACAGATACGCAGTATTTT.

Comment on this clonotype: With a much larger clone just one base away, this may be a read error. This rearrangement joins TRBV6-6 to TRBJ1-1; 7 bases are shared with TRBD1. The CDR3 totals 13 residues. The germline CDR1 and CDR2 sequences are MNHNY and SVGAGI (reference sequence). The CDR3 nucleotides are TGTGCCAGCAGTTCCGACAGGGTAGTAGGAGCTTCCTTT. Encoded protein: CASSSDRVVGASF.

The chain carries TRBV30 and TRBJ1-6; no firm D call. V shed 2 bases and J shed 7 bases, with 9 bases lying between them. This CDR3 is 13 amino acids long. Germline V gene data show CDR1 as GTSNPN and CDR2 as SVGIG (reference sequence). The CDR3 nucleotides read TGTGCCTGGAGTCCGGGGTACAATTCACCCCTCCACTTT. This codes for CAWSPGYNSPLHF.

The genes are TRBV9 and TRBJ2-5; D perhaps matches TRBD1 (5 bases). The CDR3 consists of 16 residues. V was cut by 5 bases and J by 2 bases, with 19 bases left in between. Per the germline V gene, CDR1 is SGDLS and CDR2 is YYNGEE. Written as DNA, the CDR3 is TGTGCCAGCAGTTTCAGTAGGGGTAGAGAACAAGAGACCCAGTACTTC. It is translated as CASSFSRGREQETQYF.

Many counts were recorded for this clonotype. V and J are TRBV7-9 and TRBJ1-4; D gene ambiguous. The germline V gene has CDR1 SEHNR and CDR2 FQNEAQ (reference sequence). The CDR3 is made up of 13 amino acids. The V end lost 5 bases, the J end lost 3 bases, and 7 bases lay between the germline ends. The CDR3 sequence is CASSTGANEKLFF. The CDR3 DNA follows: TGTGCCAGCAGCACTGGGGCTAATGAAAAACTGTTTTTT.